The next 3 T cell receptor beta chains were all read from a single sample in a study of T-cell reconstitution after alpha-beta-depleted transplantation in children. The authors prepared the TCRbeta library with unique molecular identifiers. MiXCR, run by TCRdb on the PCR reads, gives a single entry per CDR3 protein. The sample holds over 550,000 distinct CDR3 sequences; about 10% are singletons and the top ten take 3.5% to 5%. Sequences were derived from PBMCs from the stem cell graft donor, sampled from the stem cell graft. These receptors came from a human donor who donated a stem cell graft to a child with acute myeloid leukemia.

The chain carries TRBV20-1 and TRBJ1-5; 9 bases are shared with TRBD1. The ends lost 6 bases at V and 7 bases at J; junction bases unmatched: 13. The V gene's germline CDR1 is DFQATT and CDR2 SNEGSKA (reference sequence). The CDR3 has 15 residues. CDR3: CSATTSGTGYQPQHF. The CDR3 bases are TGCAGTGCCACAACTTCCGGGACAGGGTACCAGCCCCAGCATTTT.

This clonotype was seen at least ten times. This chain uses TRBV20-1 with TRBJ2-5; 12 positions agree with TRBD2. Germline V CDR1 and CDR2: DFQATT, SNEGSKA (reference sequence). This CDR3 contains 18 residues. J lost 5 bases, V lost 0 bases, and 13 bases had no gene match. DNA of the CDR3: TGCAGTGCTAGAGATTGGGGACTAGCGGGCCGAGGGGGGGAGACCCAGTACTTC. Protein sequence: CSARDWGLAGRGGETQYF.

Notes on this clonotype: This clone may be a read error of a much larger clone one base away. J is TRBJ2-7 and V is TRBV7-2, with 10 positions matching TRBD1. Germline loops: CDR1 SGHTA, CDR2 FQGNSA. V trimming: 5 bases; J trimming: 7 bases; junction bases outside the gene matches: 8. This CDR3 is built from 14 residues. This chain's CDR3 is CASSVRQGAGEQYF. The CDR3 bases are TGTGCCAGCAGCGTCAGACAGGGGGCGGGGGAGCAGTACTTC.